This T cell receptor (beta chain) comes out of a study of blood T cell repertoires in COVID-19. Study at large: Samples came from the United States, Italy and Spain, spanning acute and convalescent COVID-19.

Assay used: immunoSEQ multiplex PCR; TCRdb lists only in-frame clones, some missing. The sample shows 150,000 to 200,000 clones, about four fifths of them seen only once. Sequenced sample: peripheral blood. The clonotype originates from a man aged 60 to 69 with active or convalescent COVID-19.

CDR3 loop: CASSQGGGAHEQYF. The CDR3 region has the DNA TGTGCCAGCAGCCAAGGAGGGGGTGCCCACGAGCAGTACTTC. J is TRBJ2-7 and V is TRBV3-1 (or the pseudogene TRBV3-2); possibly TRBD1 for D (6 bases). CDR1 and CDR2 (germline): LGHDT, YNNKEL (reference sequence). V lost 1 base to trimming and J lost 5 bases, with 12 bases between them. This CDR3 comprises 14 residues.